The T cell receptor beta chain described here comes from a study of T cell repertoires in cytomegalovirus infection. One entry per CDR3 protein results from TCRdb running MiXCR on the reads. The sample has about 920,000 distinct CDR3 sequences; less than 35% are singletons. Findings of the study overall: Totalled public TCR beta family frequency picked out people who carried CMV plus the relevant HLA. What dominated the ex vivo response were HLA-C-restricted CMV-specific TCR beta clonotypes.

This clonotype was detected a few times. Its specificity is unknown. The clonotype comes from a human donor in good health (CMV status not recorded). Some clones in this sample may be carry-over from other donors' samples. Sequences were derived from cultured CD8+ T cells from PBMCs, sampled from culture after CMV antigen stimulation.

Here the CDR3 reads CASSFIGGPGTGELFF. The CDR3 coding sequence is TGTGCCAGCAGCTTTATCGGGGGTCCGGGCACCGGGGAGCTGTTTTTT. V gene TRBV7-9 combines with J gene TRBJ2-2; D perhaps matches TRBD2 (6 bases). With 3 bases removed from V and 4 bases from J, the gap between germline ends came to 15 bases. Germline V gene sequence: CDR1 SEHNR, CDR2 FQNEAQ (reference sequence). CDR3 length: 16 amino acids.